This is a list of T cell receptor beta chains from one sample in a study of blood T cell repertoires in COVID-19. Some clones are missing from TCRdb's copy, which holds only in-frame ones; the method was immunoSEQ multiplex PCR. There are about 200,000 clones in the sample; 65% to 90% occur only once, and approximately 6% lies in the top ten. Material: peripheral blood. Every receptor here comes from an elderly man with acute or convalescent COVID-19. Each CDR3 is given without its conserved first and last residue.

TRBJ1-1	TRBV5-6	ASSWGQREEAF
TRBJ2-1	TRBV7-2	ASTPGAAYNEQF
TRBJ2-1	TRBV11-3	ASSLDSTSGVYEQF
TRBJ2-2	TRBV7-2	ASSLATVQAGVGGELF
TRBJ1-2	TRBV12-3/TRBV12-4	ASSYRGGYGYT
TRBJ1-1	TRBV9	ASSELAVGTEAF
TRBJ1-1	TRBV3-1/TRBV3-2	ASGPGVRTEAF
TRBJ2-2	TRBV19	ASSISGSGTGELF
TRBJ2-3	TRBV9	ASSARLAPSTDTQY
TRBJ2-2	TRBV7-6	ASSLAPSWTGTGELF
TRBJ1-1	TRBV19	ASSILRSGTEAF
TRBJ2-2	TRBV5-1	ASSLVGGMRTGELF